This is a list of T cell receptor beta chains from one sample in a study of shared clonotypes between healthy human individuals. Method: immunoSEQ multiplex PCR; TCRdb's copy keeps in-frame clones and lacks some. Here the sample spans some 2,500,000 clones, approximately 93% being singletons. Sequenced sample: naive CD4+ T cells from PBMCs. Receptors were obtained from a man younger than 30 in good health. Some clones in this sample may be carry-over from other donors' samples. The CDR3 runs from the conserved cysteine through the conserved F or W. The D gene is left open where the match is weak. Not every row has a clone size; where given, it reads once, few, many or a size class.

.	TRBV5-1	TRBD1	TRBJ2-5	CASSGTGGQETQYF	TGCGCCAGCAGCGGGACAGGGGGCCAGGAGACCCAGTACTTC
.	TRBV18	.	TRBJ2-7	CASSPRTLYEQYF	TGTGCCAGCTCACCCCGGACTCTCTACGAGCAGTACTTC
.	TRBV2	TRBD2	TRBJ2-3	CASGEASGSTDTQYF	TGTGCCAGCGGCGAGGCTAGCGGTAGCACAGATACGCAGTATTTT
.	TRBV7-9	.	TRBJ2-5	CASSPIGLVQETQYF	TGTGCCAGCAGCCCCATAGGCCTAGTCCAAGAGACCCAGTACTTC
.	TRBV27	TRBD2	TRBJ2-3	CASSRLFPTSVDTQYF	TGTGCCAGCAGTCGACTATTCCCGACTAGCGTGGATACGCAGTATTTT
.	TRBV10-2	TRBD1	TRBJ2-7	CASSSGTGGHEQYF	TGCGCCAGCAGTTCGGGGACAGGGGGCCACGAGCAGTACTTC
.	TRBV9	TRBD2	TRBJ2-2	CASSVSPGGVGGELFF	TGTGCCAGCAGCGTATCCCCTGGGGGGGTCGGCGGGGAGCTGTTTTTT
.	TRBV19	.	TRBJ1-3	CASSSNPGTPGNTIYF	TGTGCCAGTAGCTCAAACCCCGGGACGCCTGGAAACACCATATATTTT
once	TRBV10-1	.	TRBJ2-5	CASSESGRQETQYF	TGCGCCAGCAGTGAGTCCGGCCGCCAAGAGACCCAGTACTTC
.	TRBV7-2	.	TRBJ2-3	CASSSLSSDTQYF	TGTGCCAGCAGCTCCCTAAGTTCAGATACGCAGTATTTT
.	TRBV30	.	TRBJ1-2	CASGEYGYTF	TGTGCTTCTGGGGAGTATGGCTACACCTTC
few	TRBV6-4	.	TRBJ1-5	CASSEAAGKRQPQHF	TGTGCCAGCAGTGAGGCGGCTGGCAAACGGCAGCCCCAGCATTTT
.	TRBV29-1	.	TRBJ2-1	CSVERLNEQFF	TGCAGCGTTGAACGATTGAATGAGCAGTTCTTC
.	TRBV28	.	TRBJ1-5	CASSLLISNQPQHF	TGTGCCAGCAGTTTGTTAATTAGCAATCAGCCCCAGCATTTT
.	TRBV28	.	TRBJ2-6	CASSRHSGANVLTF	TGTGCCAGCAGTCGACACAGCGGGGCCAACGTCCTGACTTTC
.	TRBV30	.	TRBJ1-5	CAWSEGISSNQPQHF	TGTGCCTGGAGTGAAGGGATCTCGAGCAATCAGCCCCAGCATTTT
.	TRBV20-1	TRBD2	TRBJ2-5	CSAGGGETQYF	TGCAGTGCCGGGGGGGGAGAGACCCAGTACTTC
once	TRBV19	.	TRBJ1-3	CASDNVGSGNTIYF	TGTGCCAGTGACAATGTGGGCTCTGGAAACACCATATATTTT
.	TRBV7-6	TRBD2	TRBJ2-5	CASSSGLARQETQYF	TGTGCCAGCAGCTCAGGACTAGCAAGGCAAGAGACCCAGTACTTC
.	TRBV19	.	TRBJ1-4	CASSISLGKLFF	TGTGCCAGTAGTATATCTCTCGGTAAACTGTTTTTT
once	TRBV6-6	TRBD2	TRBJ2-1	CASSYSLAGGEDEQFF	TGTGCCAGCAGTTACTCACTAGCGGGAGGGGAGGATGAGCAGTTCTTC
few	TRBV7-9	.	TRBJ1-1	CASGGKRASGNTEAFF	TGTGCCAGCGGTGGGAAAAGGGCCTCGGGGAACACTGAAGCTTTCTTT
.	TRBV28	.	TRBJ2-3	CASSRPNTDTQYF	TGTGCCAGCAGCCGCCCGAACACAGATACGCAGTATTTT
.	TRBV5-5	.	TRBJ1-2	CASSQAGTGNYGYTF	TGTGCCAGCAGCCAAGCCGGGACCGGCAACTATGGCTACACCTTC
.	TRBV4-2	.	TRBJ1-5	CASSPNLYQPQHF	TGTGCCAGCAGCCCTAATCTTTATCAGCCCCAGCATTTT
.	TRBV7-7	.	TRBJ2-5	CASSLAGGIGETQYF	TGTGCCAGCAGCTTAGCGGGAGGTATAGGAGAGACCCAGTACTTC
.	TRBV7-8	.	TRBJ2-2	CASSSTGWELFF	TGTGCCAGCAGCTCCACAGGGTGGGAGCTGTTTTTT
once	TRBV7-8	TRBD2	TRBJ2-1	CASRPWGSGSNYNEQFF	TGTGCCAGCAGACCCTGGGGAAGCGGGAGTAATTACAATGAGCAGTTCTTC
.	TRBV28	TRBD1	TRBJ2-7	CASTPGQVGSYEQYF	TGTGCCAGCACTCCGGGACAGGTGGGCTCCTACGAGCAGTACTTC
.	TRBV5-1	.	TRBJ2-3	CASSSATGLDTQYF	TGCGCCAGCAGCTCTGCTACAGGCCTGGATACGCAGTATTTT
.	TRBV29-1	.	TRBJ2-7	CSVSMRLAYEQYF	TGCAGCGTGTCGATGAGGTTGGCCTACGAGCAGTACTTC
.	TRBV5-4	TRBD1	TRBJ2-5	CASSLDRAETQYF	TGTGCCAGCAGCTTAGACAGGGCTGAGACCCAGTACTTC
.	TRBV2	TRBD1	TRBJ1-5	CASRGQGLPFEPQHF	TGTGCCAGCAGGGGACAGGGGCTACCCTTCGAGCCCCAGCATTTT
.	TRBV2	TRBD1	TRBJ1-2	CASTLGTGDYGYTF	TGTGCCAGCACCTTAGGAACAGGGGACTATGGCTACACCTTC
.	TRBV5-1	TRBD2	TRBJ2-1	CASSLGLAANEQFF	TGCGCCAGCAGCTTGGGACTAGCGGCCAATGAGCAGTTCTTC
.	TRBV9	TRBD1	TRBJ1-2	CASSVGQGAETAGYTF	TGTGCCAGCAGCGTAGGACAGGGGGCAGAAACCGCTGGCTACACCTTC
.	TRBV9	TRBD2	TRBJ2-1	CASSVASGLSYNEQFF	TGTGCCAGCAGCGTAGCTAGCGGCCTCAGTTACAATGAGCAGTTCTTC
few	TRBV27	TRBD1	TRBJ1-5	CASSAQGAYQPQHF	TGTGCCAGCAGTGCCCAGGGGGCCTATCAGCCCCAGCATTTT
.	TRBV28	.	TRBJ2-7	CASSLMSYEQYF	TGTGCCAGCAGTTTGATGTCCTACGAGCAGTACTTC
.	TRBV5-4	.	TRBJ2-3	CASSTGGGSTDTQYF	TGTGCCAGCAGCACAGGAGGTGGGAGCACAGATACGCAGTATTTT
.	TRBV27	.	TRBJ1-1	CASNRLGGIYTEAFF	TGTGCCAGCAACCGGCTTGGCGGAATATACACTGAAGCTTTCTTT
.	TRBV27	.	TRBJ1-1	CASSRSGTEAFF	TGTGCCAGCAGTAGGTCGGGAACTGAAGCTTTCTTT
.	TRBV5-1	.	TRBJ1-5	CASAQGPNQPQHF	TGCGCCAGTGCACAGGGTCCCAATCAGCCCCAGCATTTT
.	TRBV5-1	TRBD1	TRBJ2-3	CASSWDRGPYTQYF	TGCGCCAGCAGCTGGGACAGGGGGCCCTATACGCAGTATTTT
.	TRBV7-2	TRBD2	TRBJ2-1	CASRPLSGDFYVNEQFF	TGTGCCAGCAGGCCACTTAGCGGGGATTTCTACGTCAATGAGCAGTTCTTC
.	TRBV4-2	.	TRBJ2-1	CASSLAPSEHSYNEQFF	TGTGCCAGCAGCCTCGCCCCCAGCGAACACTCCTACAATGAGCAGTTCTTC
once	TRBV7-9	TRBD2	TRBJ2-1	CASRRGLVAHEQFF	TGTGCCAGCAGACGGGGACTAGTGGCTCATGAGCAGTTCTTC
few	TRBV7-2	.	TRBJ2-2	CASSLLRLVTGELFF	TGTGCCAGCAGCCTATTAAGACTAGTAACCGGGGAGCTGTTTTTT
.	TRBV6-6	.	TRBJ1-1	CASSYGRGVTEAFF	TGTGCCAGCAGTTACGGACGGGGGGTCACTGAAGCTTTCTTT
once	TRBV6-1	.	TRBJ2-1	CASSEGGQPYNEQFF	TGTGCCAGCAGTGAAGGGGGCCAGCCCTACAATGAGCAGTTCTTC
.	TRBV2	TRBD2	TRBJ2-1	CASRLAGGSSYNEQFF	TGTGCCAGCAGACTAGCGGGAGGATCCTCCTACAATGAGCAGTTCTTC
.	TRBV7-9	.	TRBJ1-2	CASSRAGNYGYTF	TGTGCCAGCAGTCGAGCCGGGAACTATGGCTACACCTTC